This TCR beta chain was profiled in a study of cytotoxic CD8 clonotypes in ibrutinib-treated CLL. Study-wide context: Of a cohort that held ten to twelve relapsed/refractory and some 14 treatment-naive patients, around 18 were IGHV unmutated. Study observations and caveats: Treatment saw public clonotypes, which were uncommon, either contract or stay stable.

The method was immunoSEQ multiplex PCR; TCRdb's version includes in-frame clones alone and lacks a portion of them. The top ten clones hold around 2.1% of a sample with about 160,000 clones, over 65% of them seen once. As to this clone: Its target is not known.

The germline CDR1 and CDR2 sequences are SGHRS and YFSETQ. V was cut by 7 bases and J by 3 bases, with 12 bases left in between. This CDR3 has 13 residues. The V gene is TRBV5-1, the J gene TRBJ2-3; D gene uncertain. The receptor comes from a human donor with chronic lymphocytic leukemia. The sequencing here drew on PBMCs, taken after 12 months of ibrutinib treatment. Here the CDR3 DNA reads TGCGCCAGCTCCCCCGGACGAACAGATACGCAGTATTTT. Translated, it gives CASSPGRTDTQYF.